Sequencing of this T cell receptor beta chain was carried out in a study of blood T cells in healthy people across ages. Germline loops: CDR1 MNHEY, CDR2 SVGAGI. CDR3 length equals 16 residues. The individuals who served as donors were healthy Caucasians living in Russia, aged roughly 6 to 100. Investigators took roughly 10 milliliters of peripheral blood from every donor. Primers used in a second PCR of about 7 to 12 cycles were a sample-barcoded 5' primer and a J-beta primer mix. The template-switch adaptor, which had 12 random nucleotides, put a tag on each cDNA molecule. TCRdb recomputed calls from the 5' RACE reads with MiXCR, one row per CDR3 protein. The table lists roughly 1,300,000 distinct CDR3 sequences, approximately 59% of them singletons, with roughly 7% in the top ten.

The receptor's source is a man younger than 35 in good health. The sample taken for sequencing was blood. This rearrangement joins TRBV6-5 to TRBJ2-4, with a tentative D call TRBD2 (6 bases). TRBJ2-5 explains the end of the DNA better; the J call may be wrong. CDR3 DNA sequence: TGTGCCAGCAGTTATCGGCGGGGTCAGCCCCAAGAGACCCAGTACTTC. Amino acids: CASSYRRGQPQETQYF.